This TCR beta chain was recovered during a study of blood T cell repertoires in COVID-19. Background on the study: The samples span acute and convalescent COVID-19 from the United States, Italy and Spain. From T cells, B-cell-depleted T cells, or PBMCs came the material, which was cDNA or gDNA.

Trimming left V 6 bases short and J 8 bases short, with 10 bases between. The germline gives CDR1 KGHSH, CDR2 LQKENI. This CDR3 is built from 11 residues. In the authors' workflow: Estimates of nucleated cell counts were drawn from the amplification of reference gene primers. The table came from immunoSEQ multiplex PCR; TCRdb's copy has only in-frame clones and leaves some out. V and J calls and clone size are as listed in that table; D and trimming were resolved from the DNA. Among roughly 70,000 clones, around 87% were seen once, and the ten largest hold 29%. The sample comprised peripheral blood. J is TRBJ1-2 and V is TRBV18; D is unclear. The clonotype was recovered from a woman aged 80 or older with active or convalescent COVID-19. The chain's CDR3 is CASSLEVGYTF. DNA of the CDR3: TGTGCCAGCTCTCTCGAGGTCGGCTACACCTTC. Based on the CDR3 plus reference TRBV18 and TRBJ1-2, the full variable domain is NAGVMQNPRHLVRRRGQEARLRCSPMKGHSHVYWYRQLPEEGLKFMVYLQKENIIDESGMPKERFSAEFPKEGPSILRIQQVVRGDSAAYFCASSLEVGYTFGSGTRLTVV.